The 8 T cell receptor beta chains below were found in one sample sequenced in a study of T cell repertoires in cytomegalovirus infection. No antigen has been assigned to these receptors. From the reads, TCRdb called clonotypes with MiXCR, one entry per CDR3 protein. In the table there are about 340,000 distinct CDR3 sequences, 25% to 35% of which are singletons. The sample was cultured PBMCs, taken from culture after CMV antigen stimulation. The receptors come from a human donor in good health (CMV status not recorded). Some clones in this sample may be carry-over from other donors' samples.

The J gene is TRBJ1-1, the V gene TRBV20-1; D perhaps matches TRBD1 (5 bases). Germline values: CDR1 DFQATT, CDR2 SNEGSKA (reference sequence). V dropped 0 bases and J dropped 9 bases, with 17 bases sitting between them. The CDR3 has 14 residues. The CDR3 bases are TGCAGTGCTAGAGACAGGGCTTTTAGAACGCAAGCTTTCTTT. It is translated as CSARDRAFRTQAFF.

The CDR3 DNA is TGTGCCAGCAGTGCGGGGGGGCGGCCTGAAAAACTGTTTTTT. Translating it yields CASSAGGRPEKLFF. The chain couples TRBV6-6 to TRBJ1-4; D is perhaps TRBD1 (6 bases). The CDR3 is made up of 14 amino acids. V was trimmed by 5 bases and J by 7 bases, leaving 14 bases between them. Germline assignment: CDR1 MNHNY and CDR2 SVGAGI (reference sequence).

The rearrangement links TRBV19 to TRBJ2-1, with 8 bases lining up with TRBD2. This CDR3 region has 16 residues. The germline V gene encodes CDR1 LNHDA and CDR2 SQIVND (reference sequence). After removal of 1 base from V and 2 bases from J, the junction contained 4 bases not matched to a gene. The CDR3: CASSIGGGGPYNEQFF. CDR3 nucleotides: TGTGCCAGTAGTATAGGAGGCGGGGGGCCCTACAATGAGCAGTTCTTC.

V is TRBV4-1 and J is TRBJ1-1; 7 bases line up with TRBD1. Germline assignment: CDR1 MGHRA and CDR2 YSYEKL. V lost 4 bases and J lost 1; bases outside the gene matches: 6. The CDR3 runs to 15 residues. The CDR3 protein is CASSPTGVGNTEAFF. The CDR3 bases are TGCGCCAGCAGCCCTACAGGGGTTGGGAACACTGAAGCTTTCTTT.

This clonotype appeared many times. The CDR3 spells CASSLVTGQETQYF. DNA for the CDR3: TGTGCCAGCAGTTTAGTGACTGGCCAAGAGACCCAGTACTTC. The chain is built from TRBV12-3 or TRBV12-4 and TRBJ2-5; D is undetermined. Trimming left V 1 base short and J 1 base short, with 7 bases between. The CDR3 spans 14 residues.

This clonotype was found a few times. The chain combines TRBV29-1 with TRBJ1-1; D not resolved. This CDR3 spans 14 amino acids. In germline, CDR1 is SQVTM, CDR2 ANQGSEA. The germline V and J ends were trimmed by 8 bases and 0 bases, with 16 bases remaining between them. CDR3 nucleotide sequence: TGCAGCTTCCGAGGTGGGAGCATGAACACTGAAGCTTTCTTT. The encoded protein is CSFRGGSMNTEAFF.

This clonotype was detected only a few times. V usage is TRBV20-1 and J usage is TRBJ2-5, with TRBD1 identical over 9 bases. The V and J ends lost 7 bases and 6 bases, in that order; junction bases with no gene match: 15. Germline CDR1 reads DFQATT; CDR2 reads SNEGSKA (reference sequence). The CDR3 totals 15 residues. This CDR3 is CSVTLDRGGRKTQYF. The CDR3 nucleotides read TGCAGTGTTACCCTGGACAGGGGCGGTAGAAAGACCCAGTACTTC.

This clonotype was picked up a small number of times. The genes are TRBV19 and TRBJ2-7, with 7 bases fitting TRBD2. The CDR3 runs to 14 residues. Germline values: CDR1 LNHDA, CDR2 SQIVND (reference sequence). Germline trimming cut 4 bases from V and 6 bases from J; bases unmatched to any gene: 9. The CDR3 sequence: CASSTQGGRGEQYF. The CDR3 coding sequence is TGTGCCAGTAGTACCCAAGGCGGGAGAGGCGAGCAGTACTTC.